These 19 T cell receptor beta chains share one sample of origin, sequenced in a study of CD8 T cells in ankylosing spondylitis. Whole-study findings and limits: Within ankylosing spondylitis blood, a TCR beta motif made up of fewer than ten highly homologous variants appeared to be characteristic.

TCRdb analysed the 5' RACE reads with MiXCR anew, one entry per CDR3 protein. The repertoire holds roughly 470,000 distinct CDR3 sequences, with roughly 26% as singletons. These TCRs' antigens remain unknown. Source material: blood, either unsorted or a sorted T cell fraction (not recorded which). The receptors stem from a male donor with ankylosing spondylitis.

Concerning this clonotype: Being one base from a much bigger clone, this may be a read error. This rearrangement joins TRBV7-8 to TRBJ2-3; unclear D gene. The CDR3 consists of 12 residues. Germline CDR1 reads SGHVS; CDR2 reads FQNEAQ. The CDR3 protein is CASSTNTDMQYF. The CDR3 coding sequence is TGTGCCAGCAGCACGAACACAGATATGCAGTATTTT.

The chain has TRBV4-2 and TRBJ1-5, with TRBD1 as a possible D gene (6 bases). The CDR3 extends over 15 amino acids. Trimming removed 7 bases at V and 3 bases at J, with 16 bases between. The V gene's germline CDR1 is LGHNA and CDR2 YNFKEQ. CDR3 sequence: CASTLDRGVNQPQHF. For the CDR3, the DNA is TGTGCCAGCACCTTAGATAGGGGGGTCAATCAGCCCCAGCATTTT.

The CDR3: CASSLYGDGKAADTQYF. The CDR3 DNA follows: TGTGCCAGCAGTCTCTACGGTGACGGAAAAGCGGCAGATACGCAGTATTTT. The rearrangement uses TRBV27 and TRBJ2-3, with D maybe TRBD2 (5 bases). The CDR3 consists of 17 residues. Germline CDR1 MNHEY, CDR2 SMNVEV (reference sequence). Between the trimmed V and J ends, which lost 5 bases and 4 bases, there was a span of 22 bases.

This sequence joins TRBV20-1 and TRBJ1-2; the D gene is possibly TRBD1 (5 bases). V was clipped by 4 bases and J by 4 bases, with 13 bases between them. The CDR3 has 13 residues. Per the germline V gene, CDR1 is DFQATT and CDR2 is SNEGSKA (reference sequence). This chain's CDR3 is CSAISRGSYGYTF. The CDR3, as DNA: TGCAGTGCTATTTCGAGGGGCTCCTATGGCTACACCTTC.

This clonotype was seen more than once but under ten times. V usage is TRBV20-1 and J usage is TRBJ2-1, with D maybe TRBD1 (6 bases). The V end was cut by 4 bases, the J end by 4 bases, with 8 bases between. The CDR3 contains 12 residues. Germline V gives CDR1 DFQATT, CDR2 SNEGSKA (reference sequence). The CDR3: CSATGQYNEQFF. The CDR3 DNA reads as TGCAGTGCTACAGGACAGTACAATGAGCAGTTCTTC.

Here the CDR3 DNA reads TGTGCCAGCTCAACGGGACTAGCGGGAGAGCAGTACGTC. Translating it yields CASSTGLAGEQYV. The chain uses TRBV18 and TRBJ2-7; 13 bases match TRBD2. The CDR3 is 13 amino acids. Germline lookup yields CDR1 KGHSH and CDR2 LQKENI. Losses at the gene ends were 5 bases for V and 7 bases for J; bases not matched to a gene: 2.

This clonotype was seen ten or more times. This chain joins TRBV10-3 and TRBJ2-5, with D perhaps matching TRBD1 or TRBD2 (6 bases each). The CDR3 totals 13 residues. The ends were cut back, 7 bases at V and 4 bases at J, with 13 bases in the middle. Germline lookup yields CDR1 ENHRY and CDR2 SYGVKD. CDR3: CAIMREGGETQYF. The CDR3 DNA reads as TGTGCCATCATGAGAGAGGGGGGAGAGACCCAGTACTTC.

The chain is built from TRBV9 and TRBJ1-5, with unresolved D. The V end lost 3 bases, the J end lost 6 bases, and 13 bases lay between the germline ends. Germline CDR1 and CDR2: SGDLS and YYNGEE. The CDR3 length is 14 residues. CDR3 protein: CASSAEGGSQPQHF. The CDR3 DNA reads as TGTGCCAGCAGCGCCGAAGGAGGATCTCAGCCCCAGCATTTT.

This sequence joins TRBV5-1 and TRBJ2-7, with D unresolved. CDR3 length: 14 amino acids. Trimming shortened V by 3 bases and J by 0 bases, and 10 bases separated the two germline ends. The V gene's germline CDR1 is SGHRS and CDR2 YFSETQ. The CDR3 loop is CASSSLAASYEQYF. The CDR3 DNA sequence: TGCGCCAGCAGCTCCCTGGCGGCCTCCTACGAGCAGTACTTC. Supplemented by reference TRBV5-1 and TRBJ2-7, the full variable domain reads KAGVTQTPRYLIKTRGQQVTLSCSPISGHRSVSWYQQTPGQGLQFLFEYFSETQRNKGNFPGRFSGRQFSNSRSEMNVSTLELGDSALYLCASSSLAASYEQYFGPGTRLTVT.

This clonotype was observed a few times. This chain links TRBV12-3 or TRBV12-4 with TRBJ1-4; no firm D call. V lost 3 bases to trimming and J lost 0 bases, with 5 bases between them. This CDR3 spans 14 amino acids. The CDR3 spells CASSFSTTNEKLFF. CDR3 coding DNA: TGTGCCAGCAGTTTTTCCACAACTAATGAAAAACTGTTTTTT.

In this sample, this clonotype turned up many times. V gene TRBV15 combines with J gene TRBJ2-4, with D tentatively TRBD1 (5 bases). This CDR3 contains 13 residues. Trimming pared 8 bases from V and 7 bases from J, leaving 15 bases between. Per germline, CDR1 LNHNV and CDR2 YYDKDF (reference sequence). This chain's CDR3 is CATSVGARNIQYF. The CDR3 DNA reads TGTGCCACCTCCGTAGGGGCGCGGAACATTCAGTACTTC.

This clonotype was counted only a few times. The chain carries TRBV12-3 or TRBV12-4 and TRBJ2-4, with a possible D match to TRBD1 (6 bases). The CDR3 has 12 amino acids. Trimming shortened V by 1 base and J by 15 bases, and 13 bases separated the two germline ends. CDR3 DNA: TGTGCCAGCAGTTTAGGTTCAGGGGTTCGGTACTTC. Translating gives CASSLGSGVRYF.

The V gene is TRBV24-1, the J gene TRBJ2-1; D remains ambiguous. CDR3 size: 14 residues. Germline V lookup: CDR1 KGHDR, CDR2 SFDVKD. Between the trimmed V and J ends, which lost 9 bases and 3 bases, there was a span of 14 bases. The CDR3 nucleotides are TGTGCCACCCTCCCATACCCACACTACAATGAGCAGTTCTTC. As protein: CATLPYPHYNEQFF.

This clonotype was detected a few times. The chain carries TRBV5-1 and TRBJ2-3, with 9 nucleotides matching TRBD2. The CDR3 has 15 residues. Losses at the gene ends were 4 bases for V and 3 bases for J; bases not matched to a gene: 6. In germline, CDR1 is SGHRS, CDR2 YFSETQ. The CDR3 here is CASSGREGLTDTQYF. Here the CDR3 DNA reads TGCGCCAGCAGCGGGCGGGAGGGCCTGACAGATACGCAGTATTTT.

This chain connects TRBV11-3 to TRBJ2-5; D gene uncertain. In germline, CDR1 is SGHNT, CDR2 YENEEA. This CDR3 region has 12 residues. V was shortened by 5 bases and J by 9 bases, with 13 bases between the two germline ends. The CDR3 sequence is CASSLNQDPQYF. In nucleotides, the CDR3 is TGTGCCAGCAGCCTCAATCAGGATCCCCAGTACTTC.

This chain joins TRBV12-3 or TRBV12-4 and TRBJ2-1; D not certain. The CDR3 spans 13 residues. The V gene lost 3 bases and the J gene lost 9 bases, with 12 bases spanning the gap. The CDR3 nucleotides read TGTGCCAGCAGTTTGGCGTGGTTCGGTGAGCAGTTCTTC. It is translated as CASSLAWFGEQFF.

The V and J genes are TRBV5-1 and TRBJ2-3; the D gene is possibly TRBD2 (6 bases). Germline V CDR1 and CDR2: SGHRS, YFSETQ. The germline V and J ends were trimmed by 4 bases and 0 bases, with 9 bases remaining between them. The CDR3 has 14 residues. CDR3: CASSTGTSTDTQYF. The CDR3 DNA reads as TGCGCCAGCAGCACGGGGACTAGCACAGATACGCAGTATTTT.

This clonotype was seen a single time. The chain links TRBV7-9 to TRBJ2-1; D possibly corresponds to TRBD2 (5 bases). The V gene's germline CDR1 is SEHNR and CDR2 FQNEAQ (reference sequence). The CDR3 is 16 residues long. V lost 5 bases to trimming and J lost 4 bases, with 18 bases between them. In DNA form, the CDR3 reads TGTGCCAGCAGCCCCCGGGAAACGGGCCCTTACAATGAGCAGTTCTTC. It specifies CASSPRETGPYNEQFF. Full variable domain (rest looked up from reference TRBV7-9 and TRBJ2-1): DTGVSQNPRHKITKRGQNVTFRCDPISEHNRLYWYRQTLGQGPEFLTYFQNEAQLEKSRLLSDRFSAERPKGSFSTLEIQRTEQGDSAMYLCASSPRETGPYNEQFFGPGTRLTVL.

The chain recombines TRBV3-1 with TRBJ1-3, with D perhaps matching TRBD1 (6 bases). This CDR3 is built from 18 residues. Germline values: CDR1 LGHDT, CDR2 YNNKEL (reference sequence). Deletions cut 1 base from V and 0 bases from J, with 16 bases between. The DNA of the CDR3 is TGTGCCAGCAGCCAAGGGTATCCCGGACAGCTCTCTGGAAACACCATATATTTT. Its translation: CASSQGYPGQLSGNTIYF.